These 28 T cell receptor beta chains originate from one sample sequenced in a study of T-cell memory formation after mild COVID-19. MiXCR, applied by TCRdb to the 5' RACE reads, yields one record per CDR3 protein. The sample holds 450,000 to 650,000 distinct CDR3 sequences, about 20% seen once. The specimen was PBMCs or a T cell subset sorted from them (not recorded which). These receptors all come from an adult woman who had mild COVID-19 (a few samples of this study predate the infection). Cell type and time point are not known.

The chain uses TRBV5-6 and TRBJ2-7, with D perhaps TRBD1 (6 bases). Trimming cost V 4 bases and J 6 bases, with 17 bases left between them. Germline CDR1 SGHDT, CDR2 YYEEEE. The CDR3 extends over 14 amino acids. The CDR3 bases are TGTGCCAGCAGCGGACCGGGACACCCCGTCGAGCAGTACTTC. Translated, it gives CASSGPGHPVEQYF.

The chain combines TRBV7-2 with TRBJ1-6; 10 bases line up with TRBD1. The trim removed 5 bases at V and 10 bases at J, leaving 11 bases unmatched. The germline gives CDR1 SGHTA, CDR2 FQGNSA. The length of the CDR3 is 16 residues. CDR3 DNA: TGTGCCAGCAGCACTAGCTCCGGGACAGGGGCCTCACCCCTCCACTTT. It encodes CASSTSSGTGASPLHF. The entire variable domain, with the rest obtained from reference TRBV7-2 and TRBJ1-6, is as follows: GAGVSQSPSNKVTEKGKDVELRCDPISGHTALYWYRQSLGQGLEFLIYFQGNSAPDKSGLPSDRFSAERTGGSVSTLTIQRTQQEDSAVYLCASSTSSGTGASPLHFGNGTRLTVT.

The CDR3 sequence is CASSESGSSGANVLTF. In nucleotides, the CDR3 is TGTGCCAGCAGTGAATCGGGGTCCTCTGGGGCCAACGTCCTGACTTTC. V is TRBV25-1 and J is TRBJ2-6; D is perhaps TRBD2 (5 bases). The CDR3 totals 16 residues. The germline V gene encodes CDR1 MGHDK and CDR2 SYGVNS. V lost 1 base and J 0 bases, leaving 7 bases between the germline ends.

This clonotype was picked up a small number of times. CDR3 in amino acids: CASSLVESSGVSETQYF. CDR3 DNA sequence: TGTGCCAGCAGCTTAGTTGAGTCTAGCGGGGTTTCGGAGACCCAGTACTTC. The chain combines TRBV7-8 with TRBJ2-5; 9 bases align to TRBD2. V dropped 1 base and J dropped 5; count of bases not matched to a gene: 11. In germline, CDR1 is SGHVS, CDR2 FQNEAQ. This CDR3 region has 17 residues. Filled out from reference TRBV7-8 and TRBJ2-5, the complete variable domain reads GAGVSQSPRYKVAKRGQDVALRCDPISGHVSLFWYQQALGQGPEFLTYFQNEAQLDKSGLPSDRFFAERPEGSVSTLKIQRTQQEDSAVYLCASSLVESSGVSETQYFGPGTRLLVL.

This clonotype has a handful of counts. J is TRBJ2-7 and V is TRBV6-5, with D perhaps TRBD2 (6 bases). CDR1 is MNHEY and CDR2 is SVGAGI in the germline V gene. Trimming took off 4 bases at V and 4 bases at J, with 17 bases between the two ends. This CDR3 has 15 residues. In DNA, the CDR3 is TGTGCCAGCAGTTTTGGACTTAGCGGCCCTTACGAGCAGTACTTC. Translated: CASSFGLSGPYEQYF.

This rearrangement joins TRBV5-1 to TRBJ2-5; weak D call: TRBD2 (6 bases). The V end was cut by 0 bases, the J end by 4 bases, with 16 bases between. This CDR3 is 16 amino acids long. In germline, CDR1 is SGHRS, CDR2 YFSETQ. The chain's CDR3 is CASSLAGRGGGETQYF. The CDR3 DNA follows: TGCGCCAGCAGCTTGGCCGGAAGGGGAGGAGGAGAGACCCAGTACTTC.

The gene calls are TRBV9 and TRBJ2-7, with D possibly being TRBD1 (6 bases). V was shortened by 0 bases and J by 4 bases, with 14 bases between the two germline ends. The CDR3 is made up of 15 amino acids. Germline loops: CDR1 SGDLS, CDR2 YYNGEE. In DNA form, the CDR3 reads TGTGCCAGCAGCGTAGAAGAATGGACAGCATACGAGCAGTACTTC. It is translated as CASSVEEWTAYEQYF.

This clonotype was counted only a few times. The V call is TRBV5-4, the J call TRBJ2-7; 8 bases are a match to TRBD1. The CDR3 contains 12 residues. J lost 6 bases, V lost 7 bases, and 6 bases had no gene match. Germline V lookup: CDR1 SGHNT, CDR2 YYREEE (reference sequence). The CDR3: CASRRDRSEQYF. CDR3 sequence (DNA): TGTGCCAGCCGCCGGGACAGGAGCGAGCAGTACTTC.

The chain links TRBV24-1 to TRBJ2-2; TRBD2 is a possible D gene (6 bases). CDR3 size: 17 residues. The germline CDR1 and CDR2 sequences are KGHDR and SFDVKD. The V and J ends lost 7 bases and 0 bases respectively, with 17 bases between them. CDR3 in DNA: TGTGCCACCAGGGGGGAGACGGGACTCCCGAACACCGGGGAGCTGTTTTTT. Translated: CATRGETGLPNTGELFF.

The table lists this clonotype with a few counts. The rearrangement joins TRBV14 to TRBJ2-6, with D unresolved. CDR1 is SGHDN and CDR2 is FVKESK in the germline V gene. This CDR3 spans 15 amino acids. The germline V and J ends were trimmed by 1 base and 2 bases, with 6 bases remaining between them. This CDR3 reads CASSQGLAGANVLTF. In DNA form, the CDR3 reads TGTGCCAGCAGCCAAGGTCTTGCTGGGGCCAACGTCCTGACTTTC.

This rearrangement joins TRBV5-1 to TRBJ2-1; D call uncertain. The CDR3 runs to 13 residues. Deletions cut 4 bases from V and 10 bases from J, with 15 bases between. Germline V gene lookup returns CDR1 SGHRS and CDR2 YFSETQ. CDR3 residues: CASSGNDGGEQFF. The CDR3 bases are TGCGCCAGCAGCGGTAACGACGGCGGAGAGCAGTTCTTC. The full variable domain, completed using reference TRBV5-1 and TRBJ2-1, is KAGVTQTPRYLIKTRGQQVTLSCSPISGHRSVSWYQQTPGQGLQFLFEYFSETQRNKGNFPGRFSGRQFSNSRSEMNVSTLELGDSALYLCASSGNDGGEQFFGPGTRLTVL.

This clonotype was observed a few times. The chain has TRBV20-1 and TRBJ2-7, with a weak D call TRBD2 (5 bases). CDR3 length equals 13 residues. Trimming took off 6 bases at V and 0 bases at J, with 12 bases between the two ends. Germline V gene data show CDR1 as DFQATT and CDR2 as SNEGSKA (reference sequence). CDR3 region: CSARGLGSYEQYF. For the CDR3, the DNA is TGCAGTGCCCGAGGGTTGGGCTCCTACGAGCAGTACTTC.

This clonotype was detected only once. CDR3 bases: TGTGCCAGCAGCTCAGGTGAGCAGTTCTTC. Its protein product is CASSSGEQFF. This chain links TRBV11-2 with TRBJ2-1; D unclear. This CDR3 has 10 residues. V lost 4 bases to trimming and J lost 9 bases, with 4 bases between them. The germline V gene encodes CDR1 SGHAT and CDR2 FQNNGV.

The rearrangement uses TRBV20-1 and TRBJ2-7, with D unresolved. CDR1 DFQATT and CDR2 SNEGSKA come from the germline V gene (reference sequence). Deletions cut 5 bases from V and 0 bases from J, with 17 bases between. CDR3 size: 15 residues. This CDR3 is CSARQLSGSSYEQYF. Written as DNA, the CDR3 is TGCAGTGCTCGGCAACTTTCCGGGTCCTCCTACGAGCAGTACTTC.

This chain links TRBV7-9 with TRBJ2-3; 8 bases line up with TRBD1. Germline CDR1 SEHNR, CDR2 FQNEAQ (reference sequence). CDR3 size: 13 residues. V was clipped by 5 bases and J by 8 bases; unmatched bases: 6. CDR3 amino acids: CASSLDRGGTQYF. CDR3 nucleotide sequence: TGTGCCAGCAGCCTTGACAGGGGTGGTACGCAGTATTTT.

Ten or more counts support this clonotype. This chain links TRBV5-1 with TRBJ2-1; D remains ambiguous. Germline values: CDR1 SGHRS, CDR2 YFSETQ. Trimming took off 0 bases at V and 7 bases at J, with 5 bases between the two ends. There are 12 residues in the CDR3. CDR3 protein: CASSLDLNEQFF. CDR3 nucleotide sequence: TGCGCCAGCAGCTTGGACTTAAATGAGCAGTTCTTC.

This clonotype was found many times. This chain links TRBV10-2 with TRBJ2-7, with D hard to call. The CDR3 spans 12 residues. V was clipped by 6 bases and J by 3 bases, with 9 bases between them. CDR1 is WSHSY, CDR2 SAAADI, per germline. CDR3 in amino acids: CASSDIRYEQYF. The CDR3 region has the DNA TGCGCCAGCAGCGATATCCGCTACGAGCAGTACTTC.

The chain links TRBV5-6 to TRBJ1-1, with a tentative D call TRBD1 (6 bases). CDR3 length: 15 amino acids. Germline V CDR1 and CDR2: SGHDT, YYEEEE. The germline V and J ends were trimmed by 2 bases and 8 bases, with 19 bases remaining between them. The CDR3 nucleotides read TGTGCCAGCAGCTTTATGGGGGCGAGACCCTACGAAGCTTTCTTT. This codes for CASSFMGARPYEAFF.

The V gene is TRBV12-3 or TRBV12-4, the J gene TRBJ2-1; 8 nucleotides agree with TRBD2. V lost 5 bases and J lost 4; bases outside the gene matches: 7. The CDR3 covers 15 residues. This CDR3 is CASSQSGGGYNEQFF. The DNA of the CDR3 is TGTGCCAGCAGTCAAAGCGGGGGAGGGTACAATGAGCAGTTCTTC.

This chain links TRBV3-1 with TRBJ2-7, with D perhaps TRBD1 (5 bases). Between the trimmed V and J ends, which lost 5 bases and 9 bases, there was a span of 17 bases. Looked up from germline, CDR1 is LGHDT and CDR2 is YNNKEL (reference sequence). The CDR3 loop spans 13 amino acids. The CDR3 is CASSSPQGSGQYF. CDR3 nucleotide sequence: TGTGCCAGCAGCTCACCCCAGGGTTCAGGGCAGTACTTC.

This clonotype appeared a few times. The DNA of the CDR3 is TGTGCCAGCAGTGAAAAGTCTTCGAGTGGCTACACCTTC. It codes for CASSEKSSSGYTF. The J gene is TRBJ1-2, the V gene TRBV25-1; D gene uncertain. The V end lost 2 bases, the J end lost 7 bases, and 11 bases lay between the germline ends. The CDR3 consists of 13 residues. Germline values: CDR1 MGHDK, CDR2 SYGVNS.

The rearrangement joins TRBV24-1 to TRBJ1-1; no clear D gene. The germline CDR1 and CDR2 sequences are KGHDR and SFDVKD. The CDR3 extends over 11 amino acids. The ends were cut back, 7 bases at V and 4 bases at J, with 6 bases in the middle. The CDR3 reads CATRFGTEAFF. The DNA of the CDR3 is TGTGCCACCAGATTTGGCACTGAAGCTTTCTTT.

This clonotype was seen a handful of times. The rearrangement links TRBV29-1 to TRBJ2-3; 8 bases agree with TRBD2. The CDR3 contains 14 residues. V shed 4 bases, J shed 6 bases, and the junction held 9 bases outside the gene matches. Germline V gene data show CDR1 as SQVTM and CDR2 as ANQGSEA. CDR3 protein: CSVGDGRAVDTQYF. The CDR3 DNA follows: TGCAGCGTTGGGGACGGGAGGGCCGTGGATACGCAGTATTTT.

This clonotype was found a few times. CDR3 residues: CASRFNSNQPQHF. CDR3 coding DNA: TGCGCCAGCAGATTCAATAGCAATCAGCCCCAGCATTTT. The chain carries TRBV5-1 and TRBJ1-5, with unresolved D. Between the trimmed V and J ends, which lost 5 bases and 0 bases, there was a span of 6 bases. The CDR3 consists of 13 residues. Looked up from germline, CDR1 is SGHRS and CDR2 is YFSETQ.

This clonotype has just one count. The CDR3 region has the DNA TGCAGCGTTGAAGGACGAGCGGGGATGTACAATGAGCAGTTCTTC. This translates into CSVEGRAGMYNEQFF. The rearrangement links TRBV29-1 to TRBJ2-1; 7 positions match TRBD2. The CDR3 sequence is 15 residues long. The trim removed 1 base at V and 4 bases at J, leaving 7 bases unmatched. Germline CDR1 is SQVTM and CDR2 is ANQGSEA.

Many counts were recorded for this clonotype. This chain uses TRBV14 with TRBJ2-5; possibly TRBD1 or TRBD2 for D (5 bases each). There are 15 residues in the CDR3. Germline loops: CDR1 SGHDN, CDR2 FVKESK. V lost 1 base and J lost 5, with 14 bases in between. In nucleotides, the CDR3 is TGTGCCAGCAGCCAAGGGGGACCCCGCGGGGAGACCCAGTACTTC. It is translated as CASSQGGPRGETQYF.

V gene TRBV4-2 combines with J gene TRBJ1-3; no reliable D call. Germline V lookup: CDR1 LGHNA, CDR2 YNFKEQ. The CDR3 has 15 amino acids. V was trimmed by 3 bases and J by 3 bases, leaving 12 bases between them. CDR3 sequence: CASSQPTGFGNTIYF. The DNA of the CDR3 is TGTGCCAGCAGCCAGCCGACGGGGTTTGGAAACACCATATATTTT.

The V gene is TRBV5-1, the J gene TRBJ1-4; tentative D call: TRBD1 (6 bases). The CDR3 runs 15 residues. The germline V and J ends were trimmed by 0 bases and 4 bases, with 10 bases remaining between them. The germline CDR1 and CDR2 sequences are SGHRS and YFSETQ. CDR3 nucleotide sequence: TGCGCCAGCAGCTTGGGGACAGACCTTAATGAAAAACTGTTTTTT. Its protein product is CASSLGTDLNEKLFF.